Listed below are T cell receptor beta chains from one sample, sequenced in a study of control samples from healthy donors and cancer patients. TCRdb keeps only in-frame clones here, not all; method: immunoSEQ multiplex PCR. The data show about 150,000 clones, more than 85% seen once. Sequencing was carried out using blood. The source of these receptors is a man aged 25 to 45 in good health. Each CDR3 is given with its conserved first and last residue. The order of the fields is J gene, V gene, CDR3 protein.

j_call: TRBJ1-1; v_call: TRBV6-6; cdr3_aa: CASSANTEAFF
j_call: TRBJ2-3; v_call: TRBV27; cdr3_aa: CASRPKGYPEWSTDTQYF
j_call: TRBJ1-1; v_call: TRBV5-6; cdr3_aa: CASSPQGKITEAFF
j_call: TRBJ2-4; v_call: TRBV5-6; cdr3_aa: CASSLDTGAKNIQYF
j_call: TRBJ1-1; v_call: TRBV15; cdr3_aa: CATSRDPAGTEAFF
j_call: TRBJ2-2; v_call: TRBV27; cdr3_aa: CASSASGGTGELFF
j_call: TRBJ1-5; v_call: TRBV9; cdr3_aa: CASSSIPGQPQHF
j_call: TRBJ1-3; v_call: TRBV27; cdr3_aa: CASSLSRAGNTIYF
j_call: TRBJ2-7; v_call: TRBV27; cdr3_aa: CASSLGGRNEQYF
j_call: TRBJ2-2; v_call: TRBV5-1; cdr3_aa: CASSYDSNTGELFF
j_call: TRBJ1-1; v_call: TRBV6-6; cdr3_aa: CASSYRTGANTEAFF
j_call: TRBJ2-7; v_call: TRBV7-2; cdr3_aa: CASSLVGGEAYEQYF
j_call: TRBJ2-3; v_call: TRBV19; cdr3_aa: CASSSRTLSTDTQYF
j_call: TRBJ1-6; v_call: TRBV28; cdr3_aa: CASRRDRVIDPTRSPLHF
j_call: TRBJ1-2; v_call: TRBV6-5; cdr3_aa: CASRGGTYGYTF
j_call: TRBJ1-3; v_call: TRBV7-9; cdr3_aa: CASSGFGRAGNTIYF